This T cell receptor (beta chain) was sequenced in a study of T cell responses to AZD1222 COVID-19 vaccine. Trimming removed 3 bases from V and 1 base from J, with 16 bases in between. CDR3 length: 18 residues. CDR1 and CDR2 from the germline V gene are SGHTA and FQGNSA. Findings of the study overall: Spike was spanned by vaccine-associated CD4 TCRs, with dominance at 160-218 and 743-854. The donors showed a predominance of white British ancestry and of females, with possible underestimation of clonal diversity.

This clone was recorded only once. Its specificity is not known. TCRdb's table, derived via immunoSEQ multiplex PCR, lists solely in-frame clones and lacks some. This table holds about 130,000 clones, roughly 80% found once. The clonotype comes from an adult in good health. V is TRBV7-2 and J is TRBJ2-6; D remains unclear. The specimen comprised peripheral blood, sampled on day 0 of AZD1222 vaccination. This chain's CDR3 is CASSFRVRSVSGANVLTF. DNA of the CDR3: TGTGCCAGCAGCTTTAGGGTCCGTTCGGTTTCTGGGGCCAACGTCCTGACTTTC.